In this sample, the clone carrying this TCR beta chain turned up many times. The CDR3 covers 12 residues. The germline CDR1 and CDR2 sequences are LGHDT and YNNKEL (reference sequence). With 8 bases clipped from V and 5 bases from J, the junction kept 5 bases outside the gene matches. This sample is part of a study of glioma-infiltrating T cells. Using RNA template, CDR3s of TCR alpha and beta were amplified with iRepertoire arm-PCR. TCRdb redid the calling of the multiplex PCR reads with MiXCR, one entry per CDR3 protein. The sample contains some 190,000 distinct CDR3 sequences, more than 25% of which appear only once.

The source material was glioma tissue, nonneoplastic brain tissue, or PBMCs (not recorded which). This TCR derives from a human donor with low-grade glioma or glioblastoma, undergoing nonglioma brain surgery, or in good health (not recorded which). The J gene is TRBJ2-5, the V gene TRBV3-1; 7 nucleotides match TRBD2. DNA for the CDR3: TGTGCCAGCGCGGGAGCGGCGGAGACCCAGTACTTC. Translated: CASAGAAETQYF.